The 28 T cell receptor beta chains presented below share a single source sample, sequenced in a study of blood T cell repertoires in COVID-19. The protocol was immunoSEQ multiplex PCR, while the TCRdb copy is restricted to in-frame clones and leaves out a portion. In the table there are 210,000 or so clones, approximately 91% of which are singletons. The sequenced sample consisted of peripheral blood. Receptors originate from a woman aged 40 to 50 who had recovered from COVID-19.

This CDR3 reads CASSLLGAGTDTQYF. The CDR3 DNA reads as TGTGCCAGCAGCTTACTGGGTGCGGGAACAGATACGCAGTATTTT. The chain couples TRBV7-3 to TRBJ2-3, with a weak D call TRBD2 (6 bases). The CDR3 is 15 amino acids. Germline V CDR1 and CDR2: SGHTA, FQGTGA. Trimming stripped 2 bases from V and 3 bases from J, with 12 bases between.

The rearrangement joins TRBV7-6 to TRBJ2-5; D perhaps matches TRBD1 (6 bases). The CDR3 contains 16 residues. Germline assignment: CDR1 SGHVS and CDR2 FNYEAQ. Trimming left V 4 bases short and J 1 base short, with 16 bases between. The CDR3 reads CASSSISRGGQETQYF. CDR3 sequence (DNA): TGTGCCAGCAGCTCAATTAGCAGGGGTGGCCAAGAGACCCAGTACTTC.

The rearrangement uses TRBV7-9 and TRBJ1-1, with 10 bases identical to TRBD1. The CDR3 sequence is 17 residues long. Germline assignment: CDR1 SEHNR and CDR2 FQNEAQ (reference sequence). J lost 1 base, V lost 5 bases, and 10 bases had no gene match. The CDR3 region has the DNA TGTGCCAGCAGCCCCCTTGACAGGGGGCGGCGGAACACTGAAGCTTTCTTT. Protein: CASSPLDRGRRNTEAFF.

In DNA, the CDR3 is TGTGCCAGCAGTTATTTTTTGGCCAACTCTGGAAACACCATATATTTT. Residues: CASSYFLANSGNTIYF. This chain connects TRBV6-6 to TRBJ1-3; D is ambiguous. This CDR3 has 16 residues. V was trimmed by 3 bases and J by 0 bases, leaving 12 bases between them. Germline CDR1 MNHNY, CDR2 SVGAGI (reference sequence).

In this sample, this clone turned up once. The chain couples TRBV5-4 to TRBJ2-2, with 7 bases matching TRBD1. J was trimmed by 7 bases and V by 4 bases; bases with no gene match: 4. The germline CDR1 and CDR2 sequences are SGHNT and YYREEE (reference sequence). The CDR3 totals 13 residues. Written as DNA, the CDR3 is TGTGCCAGCAGCAGACAGGGTTACGGGGAGCTGTTTTTT. Its protein product is CASSRQGYGELFF.

The gene calls are TRBV2 and TRBJ1-5; 8 bases fit TRBD1. The germline gives CDR1 SNHLY, CDR2 FYNNEI. The length of the CDR3 is 14 residues. Unmatched junction bases numbered 8, after V lost 6 bases and J lost 7 bases. The CDR3 reads CASRRTGRDQPQHF. For the CDR3, the DNA is TGTGCCAGCAGAAGGACAGGGAGGGACCAGCCCCAGCATTTT. Filled out from reference TRBV2 and TRBJ1-5, the complete variable domain reads EPEVTQTPSHQVTQMGQEVILRCVPISNHLYFYWYRQILGQKVEFLVSFYNNEISEKSEIFDDQFSVERPDGSNFTLKIRSTKLEDSAMYFCASRRTGRDQPQHFGDGTRLSIL.

The J gene is TRBJ2-1, the V gene TRBV7-2; TRBD2 agrees at 10 bases. The CDR3 consists of 15 residues. The V gene end was trimmed by 3 bases and the J gene end by 4 bases; junction bases not matched to a gene: 3. Germline values: CDR1 SGHTA, CDR2 FQGNSA. This CDR3 is CASSLATSGYNEQFF. The DNA for the CDR3 is TGTGCCAGCAGCTTGGCGACTAGCGGGTACAATGAGCAGTTCTTC.

The rearrangement links TRBV9 to TRBJ2-1, with TRBD2 identical over 7 bases. This CDR3 is 14 amino acids long. From germline, CDR1 is SGDLS and CDR2 YYNGEE. Trimming took 0 bases from V and 9 from J; bases not matched to a gene: 6. The CDR3 loop is CASSVEGGRGEQFF. In DNA, the CDR3 is TGTGCCAGCAGCGTAGAAGGCGGGAGAGGTGAGCAGTTCTTC.

The genes are TRBV7-3 and TRBJ2-3; 9 bases match TRBD1. Unmatched junction bases numbered 5, after V lost 0 bases and J lost 4 bases. The CDR3 consists of 16 residues. Germline loops: CDR1 SGHTA, CDR2 FQGTGA. CDR3 protein: CASSLTATGGADTQYF. CDR3 DNA sequence: TGTGCCAGCAGCTTAACCGCCACAGGGGGCGCAGATACGCAGTATTTT.

This clone was seen once. This sequence joins TRBV6-2 or TRBV6-3 and TRBJ2-1; TRBD2 agrees at 10 bases. This CDR3 has 17 residues. Unmatched junction bases numbered 15, after V lost 2 bases and J lost 11 bases. Germline assignment: CDR1 MNHEY and CDR2 SVGEGT. CDR3 protein: CASSYAKLAGVAPQQFF. Written as DNA, the CDR3 is TGTGCCAGCAGTTACGCAAAGCTAGCGGGAGTCGCCCCCCAGCAGTTCTTC.

The V gene is TRBV19, the J gene TRBJ1-5, with D perhaps TRBD1 (6 bases). Trimming took 5 bases from V and 7 from J, leaving 9 bases between them. Germline values: CDR1 LNHDA, CDR2 SQIVND (reference sequence). This CDR3 has 12 amino acids. CDR3 sequence reads: CASSQGKQPQHF. The CDR3 nucleotides read TGTGCCAGTAGTCAGGGGAAACAGCCCCAGCATTTT.

The chain recombines TRBV2 with TRBJ1-4, with TRBD1 as a possible D gene (6 bases). Germline V gene sequence: CDR1 SNHLY, CDR2 FYNNEI. The V gene lost 1 base and the J gene lost 13 bases, with 16 bases spanning the gap. This CDR3 has 14 amino acids. The CDR3 DNA sequence: TGTGCCAGCAGTGAAGACAGGGAATTTTCGGTACTGTTTTTT. Translating gives CASSEDREFSVLFF.

This clone was picked up a small number of times. This chain joins TRBV28 and TRBJ1-5, with 8 bases matching TRBD1. CDR1 MDHEN and CDR2 SYDVKM come from the germline V gene. The CDR3 is 13 residues long. Trimming removed 8 bases from V and 6 bases from J; junction bases left unmatched: 6. As DNA, the CDR3 is TGTGCCAGCCGACAGGGGACGGGTCAGCCCCAGCATTTT. Translation gives CASRQGTGQPQHF.

V and J are TRBV7-9 and TRBJ1-1; a weak D match, TRBD1 (6 bases). This CDR3 is built from 16 residues. V gave up 0 bases and J gave up 3 bases, with 14 bases separating them. Per the germline V gene, CDR1 is SEHNR and CDR2 is FQNEAQ (reference sequence). The CDR3 loop reads CASSLAGGRVDTEAFF. The CDR3 nucleotides read TGTGCCAGCAGCTTAGCAGGGGGTAGGGTGGACACTGAAGCTTTCTTT.

V usage is TRBV2 and J usage is TRBJ2-7; unclear D gene. Trimming took 3 bases from V and 6 from J, leaving 9 bases between them. The germline CDR1 and CDR2 sequences are SNHLY and FYNNEI. This CDR3 region has 12 residues. The CDR3 loop is CASSELGPEQYF. In DNA form, the CDR3 reads TGTGCCAGCAGTGAGCTAGGCCCCGAGCAGTACTTC.

This sequence joins TRBV7-2 and TRBJ2-5; 14 bases map to TRBD2. This CDR3 region has 18 residues. After removal of 1 base from V and 5 bases from J, the junction contained 9 bases not matched to a gene. From germline, CDR1 is SGHTA and CDR2 FQGNSA. CDR3 sequence reads: CASSLGAGTSGSGETQYF. The CDR3 DNA reads TGTGCCAGCAGCTTAGGAGCCGGGACTAGCGGGAGTGGGGAGACCCAGTACTTC.

The CDR3: CASMGRGFNQPQHF. The CDR3 nucleotides are TGTGCCAGCATGGGCAGGGGGTTCAATCAGCCCCAGCATTTT. This sequence joins TRBV6-5 and TRBJ1-5; TRBD1 aligns across 7 bases. Germline CDR1 is MNHEY and CDR2 is SVGAGI. The V gene end was trimmed by 7 bases and the J gene end by 3 bases; junction bases not matched to a gene: 6. The CDR3 runs to 14 residues.

The genes are TRBV7-9 and TRBJ1-2; perhaps TRBD1 as D (6 bases). The V gene's germline CDR1 is SEHNR and CDR2 FQNEAQ (reference sequence). V was trimmed by 3 bases and J by 2 bases, leaving 10 bases between them. The CDR3 extends over 14 amino acids. DNA for the CDR3: TGTGCCAGCAGCTTTGGGCAGGGGAACTATGGCTACACCTTC. Protein sequence: CASSFGQGNYGYTF.

The chain carries TRBV6-6 and TRBJ2-1, with 8 positions matching TRBD2. CDR3 length: 16 residues. Germline V gene lookup returns CDR1 MNHNY and CDR2 SVGAGI (reference sequence). Trimming cost V 4 bases and J 6 bases; bases outside gene matches: 11. CDR3 residues: CASSFPGLARGNEQFF. DNA of the CDR3: TGTGCCAGCAGTTTCCCAGGACTAGCCCGAGGCAATGAGCAGTTCTTC.

The CDR3 sequence is CASSPGSNEKLFF. CDR3 nucleotides: TGTGCCAGCAGTCCCGGGAGTAATGAAAAACTGTTTTTT. V and J are TRBV28 and TRBJ1-4; D ambiguous. The CDR3 is made up of 13 amino acids. Germline V gene sequence: CDR1 MDHEN, CDR2 SYDVKM. Trimming stripped 5 bases from V and 4 bases from J, with 8 bases between.

A few counts support this clone. This rearrangement joins TRBV19 to TRBJ1-5; TRBD1 matches at 9 bases. With V trimmed by 7 bases and J by 3 bases, 7 bases remained unmatched. Germline CDR1 and CDR2: LNHDA and SQIVND (reference sequence). The CDR3 totals 15 residues. CDR3 residues: CASKRDRASNQPQHF. Written as DNA, the CDR3 is TGTGCCAGTAAACGGGACAGGGCTTCCAATCAGCCCCAGCATTTT.

The CDR3 spells CASSLVAGDEQYF. CDR3 sequence (DNA): TGTGCCAGCAGTTTAGTAGCGGGGGACGAGCAGTACTTC. The chain carries TRBV12-3 or TRBV12-4 and TRBJ2-7, with 9 bases aligning to TRBD2. The CDR3 loop spans 13 amino acids. The V gene end was trimmed by 1 base and the J gene end by 5 bases; junction bases not matched to a gene: 0.

V gene TRBV28 combines with J gene TRBJ2-1; TRBD2 is a possible D gene (6 bases). Deletions cut 6 bases from V and 0 bases from J, with 21 bases between. Germline V gives CDR1 MDHEN, CDR2 SYDVKM. The CDR3 contains 18 residues. The CDR3 loop is CASRSPLQRVTSYNEQFF. The CDR3 DNA reads as TGTGCCAGCAGGAGCCCCCTCCAGCGGGTGACCTCCTACAATGAGCAGTTCTTC. Using reference TRBV28 and TRBJ2-1 for the parts outside the CDR3, the full variable domain is DVKVTQSSRYLVKRTGEKVFLECVQDMDHENMFWYRQDPGLGLRLIYFSYDVKMKEKGDIPEGYSVSREKKERFSLILESASTNQTSMYLCASRSPLQRVTSYNEQFFGPGTRLTVL.

In this sample, this clone turned up once. The J gene is TRBJ1-4, the V gene TRBV7-2; the D gene is possibly TRBD1 (6 bases). V lost 4 bases and J 3 bases, leaving 12 bases between the germline ends. The CDR3 covers 15 residues. Germline V CDR1 and CDR2: SGHTA, FQGNSA. The CDR3 DNA reads as TGTGCCAGCAGCTCCCTGGGGACACCTAATGAAAAACTGTTTTTT. Its translation is CASSSLGTPNEKLFF.

This chain links TRBV11-3 with TRBJ2-3; D not resolved. The germline V gene has CDR1 SGHNT and CDR2 YENEEA. V lost 0 bases and J 6 bases, leaving 7 bases between the germline ends. This CDR3 has 13 amino acids. The CDR3 DNA reads as TGTGCCAGCAGCTTAGACCTTCTGGATACGCAGTATTTT. Its protein product is CASSLDLLDTQYF. The entire variable domain, with the rest obtained from reference TRBV11-3 and TRBJ2-3, is as follows: EAGVVQSPRYKIIEKKQPVAFWCNPISGHNTLYWYLQNLGQGPELLIRYENEEAVDDSQLPKDRFSAERLKGVDSTLKIQPAELGDSAVYLCASSLDLLDTQYFGPGTRLTVL.

V gene TRBV28 combines with J gene TRBJ2-1; TRBD2 matches at 12 bases. V was clipped by 4 bases and J by 3 bases; unmatched bases: 7. This CDR3 region has 17 residues. Germline V CDR1 and CDR2: MDHEN, SYDVKM. For the CDR3, the DNA is TGTGCCAGCAGTTCTGGACTAGCGGGATCCGGCTACAATGAGCAGTTCTTC. It yields the protein CASSSGLAGSGYNEQFF.

This rearrangement joins TRBV5-5 to TRBJ2-3, with TRBD1 matching over 9 bases. Germline CDR1 is SGHKS and CDR2 is YYEKEE (reference sequence). The CDR3 loop spans 15 amino acids. The V segment lost 3 bases and the J segment 6 bases; nucleotides outside the gene matches: 8. For the CDR3, the DNA is TGTGCCAGCAGCTCAGCCGGGACAGGGAGTGATACGCAGTATTTT. This translates into CASSSAGTGSDTQYF.

This clone showed up just a few times. The V and J genes are TRBV19 and TRBJ2-2, with a tentative D call TRBD2 (5 bases). Germline V CDR1 and CDR2: LNHDA, SQIVND (reference sequence). Trimming cost V 7 bases and J 3 bases, with 18 bases left between them. This CDR3 comprises 16 residues. CDR3 protein: CASKTTEGSYTGELFF. Written as DNA, the CDR3 is TGTGCCAGTAAGACGACTGAGGGAAGTTACACCGGGGAGCTGTTTTTT.